The T cell receptor beta chain under discussion was sequenced for a study of graft-versus-host responses after intestinal transplantation. Across the study: Isolated intestinal, liver-intestinal, or multivisceral transplants were what recipients had.

On this clone: The antigen is not known.

Study-wide results and caveats: Recipient bone marrow held GvH clones, some seen earlier in ileum or blood. Allografts carried high graft-versus-host to host-versus-graft clonal ratios in patients having graft-donor T cell macrochimerism. Researchers found peak circulating GvH clone levels linked to early post-transplant HvG declines.

Profiling relied on immunoSEQ multiplex PCR, and the TCRdb table lists in-frame clones only, not all of them. The data hold about 98,000 clones, with roughly 82% observed a single time. The specimen was PBMCs, collected 255 days after intestinal transplant. The sequence came from a human patient who received an intestinal transplant, so some T cells may come from the graft donor.

The CDR3 sequence: CASSYYRGQYEQYF. The CDR3 coding sequence is TGTGCCAGCAGCTACTACAGGGGGCAGTACGAGCAGTACTTC. The chain couples TRBV7-2 to TRBJ2-7, with 9 bases fitting TRBD1. Germline CDR1 is SGHTA and CDR2 is FQGNSA. V shed 4 bases and J 4 bases; nucleotides not matched to a gene: 5. CDR3 length: 14 amino acids.